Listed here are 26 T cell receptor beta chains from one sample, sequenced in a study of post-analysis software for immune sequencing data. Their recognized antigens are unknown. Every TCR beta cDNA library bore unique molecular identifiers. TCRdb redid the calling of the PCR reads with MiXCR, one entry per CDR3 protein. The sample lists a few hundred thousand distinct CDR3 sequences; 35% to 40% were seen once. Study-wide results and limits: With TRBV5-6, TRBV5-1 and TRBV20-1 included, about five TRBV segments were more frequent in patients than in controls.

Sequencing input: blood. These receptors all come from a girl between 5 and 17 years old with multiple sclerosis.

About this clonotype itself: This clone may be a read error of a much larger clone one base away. CDR3 in DNA: TGCGCCAGCAGCTTGGTGAAGGCTAACTATGGCTACACCTTC. The encoded protein is CASSLVKANYGYTF. The chain is built from TRBV5-1 and TRBJ1-2, with D uncertain. The germline V gene encodes CDR1 SGHRS and CDR2 YFSETQ. V shed 0 bases and J shed 0 bases, with 6 bases lying between them. The CDR3 totals 14 residues.

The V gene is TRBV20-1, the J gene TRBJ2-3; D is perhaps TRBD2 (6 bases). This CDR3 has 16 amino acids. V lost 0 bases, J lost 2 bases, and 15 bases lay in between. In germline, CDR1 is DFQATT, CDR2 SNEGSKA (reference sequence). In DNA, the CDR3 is TGCAGTGCTAGAGATGAATGGCGGGGAACCACAGATACGCAGTATTTT. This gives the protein CSARDEWRGTTDTQYF.

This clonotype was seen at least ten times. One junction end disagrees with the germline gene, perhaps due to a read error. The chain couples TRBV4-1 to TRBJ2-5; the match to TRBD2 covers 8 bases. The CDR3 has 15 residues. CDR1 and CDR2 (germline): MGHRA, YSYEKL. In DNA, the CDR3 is TGCGCCAGCAGTCTCAGCGGGGGACCGCAAGGGACCCAGTACTTC. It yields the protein CASSLSGGPQGTQYF.

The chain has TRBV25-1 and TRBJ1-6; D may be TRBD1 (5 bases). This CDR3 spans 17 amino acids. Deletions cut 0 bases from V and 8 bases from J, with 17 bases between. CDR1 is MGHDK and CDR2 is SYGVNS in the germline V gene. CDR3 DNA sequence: TGTGCCAGCAGTGAATATGCGGGGACGCTCCGTGATTCACCCCTCCACTTT. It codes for CASSEYAGTLRDSPLHF.

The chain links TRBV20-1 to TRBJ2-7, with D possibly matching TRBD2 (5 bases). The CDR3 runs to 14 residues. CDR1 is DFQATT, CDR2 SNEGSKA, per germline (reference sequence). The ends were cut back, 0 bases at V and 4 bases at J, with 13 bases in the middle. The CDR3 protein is CSARDPGVGYEQYF. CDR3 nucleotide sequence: TGCAGTGCTAGAGACCCCGGGGTCGGATACGAGCAGTACTTC.

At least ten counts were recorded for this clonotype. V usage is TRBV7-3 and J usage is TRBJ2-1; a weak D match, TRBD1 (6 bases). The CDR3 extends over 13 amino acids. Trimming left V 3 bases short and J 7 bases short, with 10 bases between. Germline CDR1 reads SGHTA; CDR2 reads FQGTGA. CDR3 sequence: CASSFTGTNEQFF. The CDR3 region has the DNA TGTGCCAGCAGCTTCACCGGGACAAATGAGCAGTTCTTC.

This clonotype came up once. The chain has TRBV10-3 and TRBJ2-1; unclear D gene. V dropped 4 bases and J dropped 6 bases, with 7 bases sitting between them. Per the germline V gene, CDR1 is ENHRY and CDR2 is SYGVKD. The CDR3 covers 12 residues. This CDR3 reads CAISADRNEQFF. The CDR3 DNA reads TGTGCCATCAGTGCCGACCGCAATGAGCAGTTCTTC.

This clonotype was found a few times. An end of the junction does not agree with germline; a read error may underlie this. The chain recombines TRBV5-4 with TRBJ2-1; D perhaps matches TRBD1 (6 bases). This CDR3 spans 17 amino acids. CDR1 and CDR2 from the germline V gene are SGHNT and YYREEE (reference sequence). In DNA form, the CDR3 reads TGTGTCAGCAGCTTGGGTCCCTGGGACATCGGTTGTCATGAGCAGTTCTTC. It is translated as CVSSLGPWDIGCHEQFF.

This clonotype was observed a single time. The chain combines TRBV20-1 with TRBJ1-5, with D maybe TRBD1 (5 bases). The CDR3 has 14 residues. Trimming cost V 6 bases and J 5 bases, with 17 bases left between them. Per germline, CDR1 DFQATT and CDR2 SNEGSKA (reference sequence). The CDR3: CSALGEGPDQPQHF. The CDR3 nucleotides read TGCAGTGCCTTAGGGGAGGGCCCTGATCAGCCCCAGCATTTT.

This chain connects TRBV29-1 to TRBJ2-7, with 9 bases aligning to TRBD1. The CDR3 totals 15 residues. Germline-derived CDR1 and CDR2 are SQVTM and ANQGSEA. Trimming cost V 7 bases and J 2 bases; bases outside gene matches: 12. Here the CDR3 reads CSAEALDRGAYEQYF. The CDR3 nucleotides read TGCAGCGCCGAAGCGCTGGACAGGGGTGCCTACGAGCAGTACTTC.

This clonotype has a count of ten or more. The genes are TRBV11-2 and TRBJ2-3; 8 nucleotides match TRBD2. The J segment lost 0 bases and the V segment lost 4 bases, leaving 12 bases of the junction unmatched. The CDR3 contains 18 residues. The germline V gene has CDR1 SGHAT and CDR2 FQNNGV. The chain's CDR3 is CASSSFPRLASSTDTQYF. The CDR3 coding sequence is TGTGCCAGCAGCTCTTTTCCGCGACTAGCGTCTAGCACAGATACGCAGTATTTT.

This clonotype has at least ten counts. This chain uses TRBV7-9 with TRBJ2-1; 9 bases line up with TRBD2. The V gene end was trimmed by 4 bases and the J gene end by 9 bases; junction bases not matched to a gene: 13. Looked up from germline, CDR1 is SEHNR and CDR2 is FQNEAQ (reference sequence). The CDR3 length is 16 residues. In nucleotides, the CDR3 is TGTGCCAGCAGCTCACTCATAGCGGGAGCGAGGGCTGAGCAGTTCTTC. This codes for CASSSLIAGARAEQFF.

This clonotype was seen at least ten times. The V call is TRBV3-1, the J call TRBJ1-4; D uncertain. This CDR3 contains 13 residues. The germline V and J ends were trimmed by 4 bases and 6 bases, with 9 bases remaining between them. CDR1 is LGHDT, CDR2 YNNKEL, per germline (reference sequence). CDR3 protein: CASSPGRDEKLFF. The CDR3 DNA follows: TGTGCCAGCAGCCCCGGGAGGGATGAAAAACTGTTTTTT.

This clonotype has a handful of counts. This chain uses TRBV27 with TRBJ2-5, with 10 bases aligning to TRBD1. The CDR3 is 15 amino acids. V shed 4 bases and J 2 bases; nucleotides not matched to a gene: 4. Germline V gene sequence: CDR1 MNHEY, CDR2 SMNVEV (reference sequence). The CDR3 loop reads CASSSRTGGQETQYF. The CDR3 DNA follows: TGTGCCAGCAGTTCCCGGACAGGGGGGCAAGAGACCCAGTACTTC.

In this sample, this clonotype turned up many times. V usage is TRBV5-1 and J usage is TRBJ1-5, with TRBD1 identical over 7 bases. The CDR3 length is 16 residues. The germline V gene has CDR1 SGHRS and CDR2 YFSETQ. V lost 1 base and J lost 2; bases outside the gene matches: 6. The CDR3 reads CASSLRDREGNQPQHF. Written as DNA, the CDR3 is TGCGCCAGCAGCTTGAGAGACAGGGAAGGCAATCAGCCCCAGCATTTT.

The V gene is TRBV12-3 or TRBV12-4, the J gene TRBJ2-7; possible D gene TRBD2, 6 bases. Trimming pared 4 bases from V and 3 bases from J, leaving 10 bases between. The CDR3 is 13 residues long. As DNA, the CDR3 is TGTGCCAGCAGTTCCCGGACTAACTACGAGCAGTACTTC. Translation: CASSSRTNYEQYF.

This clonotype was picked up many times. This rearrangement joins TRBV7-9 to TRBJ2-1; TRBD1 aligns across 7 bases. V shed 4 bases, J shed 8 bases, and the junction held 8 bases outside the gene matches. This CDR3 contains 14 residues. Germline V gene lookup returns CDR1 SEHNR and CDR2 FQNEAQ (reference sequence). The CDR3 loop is CASSSRQGRHEQFF. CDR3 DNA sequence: TGTGCCAGCAGCTCCAGACAGGGACGGCATGAGCAGTTCTTC.

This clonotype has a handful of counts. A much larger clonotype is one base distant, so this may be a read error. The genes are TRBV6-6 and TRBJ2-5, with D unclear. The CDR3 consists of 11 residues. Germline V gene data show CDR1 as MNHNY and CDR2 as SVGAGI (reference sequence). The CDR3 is CVSTPGETQYF. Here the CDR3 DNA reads TGTGTCAGCACCCCTGGGGAGACCCAGTACTTC.

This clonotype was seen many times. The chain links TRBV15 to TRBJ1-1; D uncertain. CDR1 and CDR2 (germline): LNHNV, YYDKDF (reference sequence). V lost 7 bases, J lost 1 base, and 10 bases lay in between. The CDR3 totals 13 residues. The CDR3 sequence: CATNNQPNTEAFF. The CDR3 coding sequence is TGTGCCACCAATAACCAGCCGAACACTGAAGCTTTCTTT.

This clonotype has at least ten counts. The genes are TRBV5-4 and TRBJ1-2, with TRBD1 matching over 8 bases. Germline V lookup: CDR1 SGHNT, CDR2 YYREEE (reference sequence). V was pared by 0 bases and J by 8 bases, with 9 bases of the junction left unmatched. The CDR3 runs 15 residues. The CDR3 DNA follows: TGTGCCAGCAGCTTGGGGGCAGGGGGCGCGTCAGGCTACACCTTC. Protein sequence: CASSLGAGGASGYTF.

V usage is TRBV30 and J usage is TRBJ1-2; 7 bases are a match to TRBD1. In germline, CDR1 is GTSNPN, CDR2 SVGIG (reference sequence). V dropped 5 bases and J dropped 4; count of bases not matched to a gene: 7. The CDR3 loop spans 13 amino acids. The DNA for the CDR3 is TGTGCCTGGGAGCAACAGGGGCCCTATGGCTACACCTTC. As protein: CAWEQQGPYGYTF. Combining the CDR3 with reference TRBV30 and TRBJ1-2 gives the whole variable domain SQTIHQWPATLVQPVGSPLSLECTVEGTSNPNLYWYRQAAGRGLQLLFYSVGIGQISSEVPQNLSASRPQDRQFILSSKKLLLSDSGFYLCAWEQQGPYGYTFGSGTRLTVV.

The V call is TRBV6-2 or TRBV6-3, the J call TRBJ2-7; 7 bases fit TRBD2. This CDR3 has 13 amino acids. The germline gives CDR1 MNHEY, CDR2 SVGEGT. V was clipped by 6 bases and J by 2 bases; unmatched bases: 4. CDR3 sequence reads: CASRPRGAYEQYF. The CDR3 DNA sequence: TGTGCCAGCAGACCTCGGGGGGCCTACGAGCAGTACTTC.

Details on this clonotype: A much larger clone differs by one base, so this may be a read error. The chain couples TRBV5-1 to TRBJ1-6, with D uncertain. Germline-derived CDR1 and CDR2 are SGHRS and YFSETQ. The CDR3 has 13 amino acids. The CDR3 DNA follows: TGCGCCAGCAGCTTAGGACTTGAGTCACTCCTCCACTTT. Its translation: CASSLGLESLLHF.

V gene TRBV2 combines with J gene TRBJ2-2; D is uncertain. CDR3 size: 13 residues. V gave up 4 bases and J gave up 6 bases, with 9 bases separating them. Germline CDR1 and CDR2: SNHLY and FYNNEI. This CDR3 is CASSVISAGELFF. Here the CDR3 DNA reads TGTGCCAGCAGTGTAATTTCGGCCGGGGAGCTGTTTTTT.

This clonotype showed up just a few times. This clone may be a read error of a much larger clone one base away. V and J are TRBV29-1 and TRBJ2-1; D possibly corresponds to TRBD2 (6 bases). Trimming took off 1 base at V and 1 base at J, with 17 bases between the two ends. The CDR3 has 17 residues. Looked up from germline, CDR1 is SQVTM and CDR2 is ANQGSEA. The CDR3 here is CSVEVTSGEVSYNEQFF. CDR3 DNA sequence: TGCAGCGTTGAAGTTACTTCGGGGGAGGTTTCCTACAATGAGCAGTTCTTC.

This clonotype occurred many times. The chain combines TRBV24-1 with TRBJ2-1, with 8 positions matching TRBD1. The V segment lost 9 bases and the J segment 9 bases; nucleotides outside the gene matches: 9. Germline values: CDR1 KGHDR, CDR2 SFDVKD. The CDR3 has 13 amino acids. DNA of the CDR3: TGTGCCACCCTAGGACAGGGTGCCGGTGAGCAGTTCTTC. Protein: CATLGQGAGEQFF.